A single sample gave rise to the 32 T cell receptor beta chains below, sequenced in a study of blood T cell repertoires in COVID-19. The method was immunoSEQ multiplex PCR; TCRdb's version includes in-frame clones alone and lacks a portion of them. In the table there are about 170,000 clones, under 90% of which are singletons. Sequencing was performed on peripheral blood. All receptors come from an elderly woman with active or convalescent COVID-19.

V usage is TRBV18 and J usage is TRBJ1-1; D is ambiguous. Between the trimmed V and J ends, which lost 0 bases and 1 base, there was a span of 9 bases. This CDR3 has 15 amino acids. The germline CDR1 and CDR2 sequences are KGHSH and LQKENI. Here the CDR3 DNA reads TGTGCCAGCTCACCACCAGCAGGATGGAACACTGAAGCTTTCTTT. Translating gives CASSPPAGWNTEAFF.

This clone was observed a few times. This sequence joins TRBV6-1 and TRBJ2-7, with TRBD2 matching 7 bases. The V segment lost 1 base and the J segment 1 base; nucleotides outside the gene matches: 7. The CDR3 totals 16 residues. Germline-derived CDR1 and CDR2 are MNHNS and SASEGT. CDR3 protein: CASSEEGSSGSYEQYF. CDR3 nucleotide sequence: TGTGCCAGCAGTGAAGAGGGGTCTAGCGGATCCTACGAGCAGTACTTC.

The gene calls are TRBV19 and TRBJ2-6, with 7 bases aligning to TRBD1. CDR1 LNHDA and CDR2 SQIVND come from the germline V gene (reference sequence). The J segment lost 4 bases and the V segment lost 5 bases, leaving 11 bases of the junction unmatched. This CDR3 spans 17 amino acids. CDR3 nucleotides: TGTGCCAGTAGTCCATCTGTGACAGGGCAAGGGGCCAACGTCCTGACTTTC. Protein product: CASSPSVTGQGANVLTF.

In DNA form, the CDR3 reads TGCGCCAGCAGGGTGACAGGGGGGGCCATCTACGAGCAGTACTTC. Its translation is CASRVTGGAIYEQYF. The chain carries TRBV5-1 and TRBJ2-7; 9 bases map to TRBD1. The CDR3 is 15 residues long. CDR1 and CDR2 (germline): SGHRS, YFSETQ. The V segment lost 5 bases and the J segment 3 bases; nucleotides outside the gene matches: 9.

The chain joins TRBV5-1 to TRBJ2-1; TRBD2 might be the D (5 bases). Trimming stripped 7 bases from V and 4 bases from J, with 15 bases between. The CDR3 has 14 residues. Per the germline V gene, CDR1 is SGHRS and CDR2 is YFSETQ. The CDR3: CASGLTLAYNEQFF. DNA of the CDR3: TGCGCCAGCGGGCTAACGCTAGCTTACAATGAGCAGTTCTTC. Variable domain in full (rest from reference TRBV5-1 and TRBJ2-1): KAGVTQTPRYLIKTRGQQVTLSCSPISGHRSVSWYQQTPGQGLQFLFEYFSETQRNKGNFPGRFSGRQFSNSRSEMNVSTLELGDSALYLCASGLTLAYNEQFFGPGTRLTVL.

This clone was detected only a few times. The chain uses TRBV7-9 and TRBJ2-2; D is uncertain. CDR3 length equals 16 residues. Germline V gene sequence: CDR1 SEHNR, CDR2 FQNEAQ (reference sequence). V shed 7 bases and J shed 3 bases, with 18 bases lying between them. CDR3 protein: CASNSWASSDTGELFF. For the CDR3, the DNA is TGTGCCAGCAACTCATGGGCCTCGAGTGACACCGGGGAGCTGTTTTTT.

CDR3 protein: CASSLGHPSTYEQYF. As DNA, the CDR3 is TGTGCCAGCAGCCTAGGACACCCGTCGACCTACGAGCAGTACTTC. The J gene is TRBJ2-7, the V gene TRBV7-9, with D perhaps matching TRBD1 (5 bases). V shed 5 bases and J shed 2 bases, with 16 bases lying between them. Germline values: CDR1 SEHNR, CDR2 FQNEAQ (reference sequence). The CDR3 sequence is 15 residues long.

The rearrangement joins TRBV5-6 to TRBJ2-7, with no clear D. This CDR3 region has 13 residues. Germline CDR1 is SGHDT and CDR2 is YYEEEE. V lost 1 base to trimming and J lost 4 bases, with 9 bases between them. CDR3 sequence: CASSLYTEYEQYF. CDR3 bases: TGTGCCAGCAGCTTGTACACGGAGTACGAGCAGTACTTC.

This sequence joins TRBV10-3 and TRBJ1-4; D remains ambiguous. The V gene lost 6 bases and the J gene lost 4 bases, with 12 bases spanning the gap. This CDR3 contains 14 residues. Germline V lookup: CDR1 ENHRY, CDR2 SYGVKD. The CDR3 spells CAISPRGYNEKLFF. For the CDR3, the DNA is TGTGCCATCAGCCCCCGCGGTTATAATGAAAAACTGTTTTTT.

The rearrangement links TRBV19 to TRBJ1-1; 9 nucleotides align to TRBD1. Germline V lookup: CDR1 LNHDA, CDR2 SQIVND (reference sequence). CDR3 size: 15 residues. V shed 6 bases, J shed 10 bases, and the junction held 15 bases outside the gene matches. This CDR3 is CASRAGTGRNWGAFF. CDR3 coding DNA: TGTGCCAGTAGGGCGGGGACAGGGAGGAACTGGGGAGCTTTCTTT.

The V call is TRBV7-3, the J call TRBJ1-2; no reliable D call. The CDR3 extends over 15 amino acids. Germline V gene lookup returns CDR1 SGHTA and CDR2 FQGTGA. Trimming removed 5 bases from V and 7 bases from J, with 20 bases in between. The CDR3: CASSSDAGFSSGYTF. In DNA form, the CDR3 reads TGTGCCAGCAGCAGCGATGCGGGGTTTTCCTCTGGCTACACCTTC.

This sequence joins TRBV10-1 and TRBJ2-1; TRBD2 agrees at 10 bases. V dropped 5 bases and J dropped 12; count of bases not matched to a gene: 13. The CDR3 extends over 15 amino acids. Looked up from germline, CDR1 is WNHNN and CDR2 is SYGVQD (reference sequence). CDR3 sequence reads: CASSNLAGAPGGQFF. As DNA, the CDR3 is TGCGCCAGCAGTAATCTAGCGGGAGCCCCCGGAGGGCAGTTCTTC.

This chain uses TRBV5-1 with TRBJ1-5; 9 bases fit TRBD1. The V gene end was trimmed by 4 bases and the J gene end by 7 bases; junction bases not matched to a gene: 6. CDR1 and CDR2 (germline): SGHRS, YFSETQ. The CDR3 is 14 residues long. CDR3 residues: CASSPGQGGQPQHF. CDR3 DNA: TGCGCCAGCAGCCCGGGACAGGGAGGGCAGCCCCAGCATTTT.

The chain uses TRBV28 and TRBJ2-7; 8 bases map to TRBD1. Germline V gene lookup returns CDR1 MDHEN and CDR2 SYDVKM. This CDR3 has 14 amino acids. The J segment lost 5 bases and the V segment lost 6 bases, leaving 9 bases of the junction unmatched. CDR3 in amino acids: CASRETGGSHEQYF. CDR3 nucleotide sequence: TGTGCCAGCAGAGAAACAGGGGGTTCACACGAGCAGTACTTC.

The chain recombines TRBV7-6 with TRBJ1-3; D is perhaps TRBD1 (5 bases). The germline V gene has CDR1 SGHVS and CDR2 FNYEAQ. V was clipped by 1 base and J by 9 bases, with 10 bases between them. This CDR3 region has 13 residues. In nucleotides, the CDR3 is TGTGCCAGCAGCTTAGGGGAGGGGAGCACCATATATTTT. This encodes CASSLGEGSTIYF.

This chain uses TRBV30 with TRBJ1-5; no definite D call. The CDR3 is 14 residues long. Trimming took off 0 bases at V and 4 bases at J, with 10 bases between the two ends. Looked up from germline, CDR1 is GTSNPN and CDR2 is SVGIG (reference sequence). The CDR3 reads CAWSVGDLNQPQHF. The CDR3 DNA reads as TGTGCCTGGAGTGTGGGAGACTTAAATCAGCCCCAGCATTTT.

The chain recombines TRBV6-5 with TRBJ2-1, with D perhaps matching TRBD1 (6 bases). V lost 7 bases and J 6 bases, leaving 19 bases between the germline ends. Per germline, CDR1 MNHEY and CDR2 SVGAGI. The CDR3 is made up of 15 amino acids. The CDR3 here is CASTFRGRTGNEQFF. The CDR3 bases are TGTGCCAGCACCTTCAGGGGAAGGACGGGCAATGAGCAGTTCTTC.

The chain combines TRBV18 with TRBJ2-7, with 7 bases identical to TRBD2. Germline V gene sequence: CDR1 KGHSH, CDR2 LQKENI. V gave up 6 bases and J gave up 5 bases; unmatched junction bases: 10. The CDR3 loop spans 14 amino acids. The CDR3 region is CASSTGGVGNEQYF. CDR3 bases: TGTGCCAGCTCGACGGGGGGAGTGGGTAACGAGCAGTACTTC.

This chain joins TRBV6-5 and TRBJ1-1, with D possibly matching TRBD1 (5 bases). Trimming removed 8 bases from V and 0 bases from J, with 13 bases in between. From germline, CDR1 is MNHEY and CDR2 SVGAGI. The CDR3 is 14 amino acids. The CDR3 coding sequence is TGTGCCAGCTCTCGGGGGACCATGAACACTGAAGCTTTCTTT. It encodes CASSRGTMNTEAFF.

The chain joins TRBV18 to TRBJ1-1; D may be TRBD1 (5 bases). Trimming took 4 bases from V and 3 from J, leaving 12 bases between them. The CDR3 covers 14 residues. Germline CDR1 and CDR2: KGHSH and LQKENI. CDR3 DNA: TGTGCCAGCTCACAGGCTCGGGGGGACACTGAAGCTTTCTTT. Translating gives CASSQARGDTEAFF.

The chain uses TRBV10-3 and TRBJ2-5, with 12 bases that match TRBD2. The germline gives CDR1 ENHRY, CDR2 SYGVKD. Unmatched junction bases numbered 3, after V lost 3 bases and J lost 4 bases. This CDR3 has 15 residues. The CDR3 protein is CAISDTTSGGETQYF. DNA for the CDR3: TGTGCCATCAGTGATACGACTAGCGGGGGAGAGACCCAGTACTTC.

V gene TRBV6-1 combines with J gene TRBJ1-5; D not resolved. Trimming left V 4 bases short and J 6 bases short, with 19 bases between. The CDR3 totals 16 residues. Germline V gives CDR1 MNHNS, CDR2 SASEGT. In nucleotides, the CDR3 is TGTGCCAGCAGTGTATGGTTACGGGGTTTAGGTCAGCCCCAGCATTTT. Its translation is CASSVWLRGLGQPQHF.

The V gene is TRBV5-1, the J gene TRBJ1-6, with a possible D match to TRBD1 (5 bases). V was clipped by 5 bases and J by 10 bases, with 16 bases between them. This CDR3 comprises 14 residues. Germline CDR1 reads SGHRS; CDR2 reads YFSETQ. For the CDR3, the DNA is TGCGCCAGCAGTACGGGGGTACCAGGATCACCCCTCCACTTT. As protein: CASSTGVPGSPLHF.

CDR3 bases: TGTGCCAGCAGTCTCGGCGTAGCGTCGTCAGATACGCAGTATTTT. This codes for CASSLGVASSDTQYF. The chain joins TRBV6-5 to TRBJ2-3, with D maybe TRBD2 (5 bases). CDR3 length: 15 residues. Germline values: CDR1 MNHEY, CDR2 SVGAGI. The germline V and J ends were trimmed by 5 bases and 4 bases, with 16 bases remaining between them.

The V and J genes are TRBV19 and TRBJ2-7; 8 bases fit TRBD2. J lost 6 bases, V lost 4 bases, and 5 bases had no gene match. The CDR3 contains 13 residues. Germline-derived CDR1 and CDR2 are LNHDA and SQIVND (reference sequence). The CDR3 coding sequence is TGTGCCAGTAGTAAGGGACTAGACGGCGAGCAGTACTTC. It codes for CASSKGLDGEQYF.

This sequence joins TRBV19 and TRBJ1-1, with no clear D. The CDR3 has 13 residues. The V gene lost 3 bases and the J gene lost 0 bases, with 5 bases spanning the gap. The germline CDR1 and CDR2 sequences are LNHDA and SQIVND (reference sequence). The CDR3 nucleotides are TGTGCCAGTAGTATGTATGTGAACACTGAAGCTTTCTTT. Its protein product is CASSMYVNTEAFF.

This clone appeared a few times. This chain uses TRBV3-1 (or the pseudogene TRBV3-2) with TRBJ2-7; D is perhaps TRBD1 (6 bases). The CDR3 loop spans 14 amino acids. Trimming took off 6 bases at V and 4 bases at J, with 16 bases between the two ends. The germline CDR1 and CDR2 sequences are LGHDT and YNNKEL (reference sequence). This CDR3 is CASSYRTAHYEQYF. In nucleotides, the CDR3 is TGTGCCAGCAGTTATCGGACAGCACATTACGAGCAGTACTTC.

The V call is TRBV7-6, the J call TRBJ2-3, with no clear D. The CDR3 is 15 amino acids. Germline CDR1 and CDR2: SGHVS and FNYEAQ. The V end lost 2 bases, the J end lost 1 base, and 10 bases lay between the germline ends. CDR3 residues: CASSLSRYRTDTQYF. CDR3 in DNA: TGTGCCAGCAGCTTATCCAGGTATCGCACAGATACGCAGTATTTT.

This chain uses TRBV2 with TRBJ1-1; maybe TRBD1 (6 bases). Germline values: CDR1 SNHLY, CDR2 FYNNEI. The CDR3 is 12 residues long. V dropped 7 bases and J dropped 6 bases, with 12 bases sitting between them. CDR3 sequence (DNA): TGTGCCAGCAACAGGGAAACTGCTGAAGCTTTCTTT. Translating it yields CASNRETAEAFF.

The V call is TRBV7-8, the J call TRBJ2-7, with D unclear. Germline CDR1 SGHVS, CDR2 FQNEAQ. The CDR3 is made up of 13 amino acids. V lost 1 base and J lost 2, with 6 bases in between. The CDR3 region is CASSLGRTYEQYF. The CDR3 DNA reads TGTGCCAGCAGCTTAGGGAGAACCTACGAGCAGTACTTC. Full variable domain (rest looked up from reference TRBV7-8 and TRBJ2-7): GAGVSQSPRYKVAKRGQDVALRCDPISGHVSLFWYQQALGQGPEFLTYFQNEAQLDKSGLPSDRFFAERPEGSVSTLKIQRTQQEDSAVYLCASSLGRTYEQYFGPGTRLTVT.

The CDR3 sequence: CASSSPGPADYGYTF. CDR3 bases: TGTGCCAGCAGCTCGCCAGGGCCCGCAGACTATGGCTACACCTTC. This sequence joins TRBV5-8 and TRBJ1-2; TRBD1 is a possible D gene (5 bases). The CDR3 is 15 amino acids. The V gene's germline CDR1 is SGHTS and CDR2 YDEGEE. V shed 3 bases and J shed 3 bases, with 15 bases lying between them. The whole variable domain, filled in from reference TRBV5-8 and TRBJ1-2, reads EAGVTQSPTHLIKTRGQQATLRCSPISGHTSVYWYQQALGLGLQFLLWYDEGEERNRGNFPPRFSGRQFPNYSSELNVNALELEDSALYLCASSSPGPADYGYTFGSGTRLTVV.

The chain uses TRBV2 and TRBJ1-2; no firm D call. Trimming shortened V by 7 bases and J by 4 bases, and 13 bases separated the two germline ends. Germline CDR1 SNHLY, CDR2 FYNNEI. The CDR3 is 13 residues long. Here the CDR3 reads CASTAEYLYGYTF. The CDR3 nucleotides read TGTGCCAGCACGGCGGAATACCTCTATGGCTACACCTTC.